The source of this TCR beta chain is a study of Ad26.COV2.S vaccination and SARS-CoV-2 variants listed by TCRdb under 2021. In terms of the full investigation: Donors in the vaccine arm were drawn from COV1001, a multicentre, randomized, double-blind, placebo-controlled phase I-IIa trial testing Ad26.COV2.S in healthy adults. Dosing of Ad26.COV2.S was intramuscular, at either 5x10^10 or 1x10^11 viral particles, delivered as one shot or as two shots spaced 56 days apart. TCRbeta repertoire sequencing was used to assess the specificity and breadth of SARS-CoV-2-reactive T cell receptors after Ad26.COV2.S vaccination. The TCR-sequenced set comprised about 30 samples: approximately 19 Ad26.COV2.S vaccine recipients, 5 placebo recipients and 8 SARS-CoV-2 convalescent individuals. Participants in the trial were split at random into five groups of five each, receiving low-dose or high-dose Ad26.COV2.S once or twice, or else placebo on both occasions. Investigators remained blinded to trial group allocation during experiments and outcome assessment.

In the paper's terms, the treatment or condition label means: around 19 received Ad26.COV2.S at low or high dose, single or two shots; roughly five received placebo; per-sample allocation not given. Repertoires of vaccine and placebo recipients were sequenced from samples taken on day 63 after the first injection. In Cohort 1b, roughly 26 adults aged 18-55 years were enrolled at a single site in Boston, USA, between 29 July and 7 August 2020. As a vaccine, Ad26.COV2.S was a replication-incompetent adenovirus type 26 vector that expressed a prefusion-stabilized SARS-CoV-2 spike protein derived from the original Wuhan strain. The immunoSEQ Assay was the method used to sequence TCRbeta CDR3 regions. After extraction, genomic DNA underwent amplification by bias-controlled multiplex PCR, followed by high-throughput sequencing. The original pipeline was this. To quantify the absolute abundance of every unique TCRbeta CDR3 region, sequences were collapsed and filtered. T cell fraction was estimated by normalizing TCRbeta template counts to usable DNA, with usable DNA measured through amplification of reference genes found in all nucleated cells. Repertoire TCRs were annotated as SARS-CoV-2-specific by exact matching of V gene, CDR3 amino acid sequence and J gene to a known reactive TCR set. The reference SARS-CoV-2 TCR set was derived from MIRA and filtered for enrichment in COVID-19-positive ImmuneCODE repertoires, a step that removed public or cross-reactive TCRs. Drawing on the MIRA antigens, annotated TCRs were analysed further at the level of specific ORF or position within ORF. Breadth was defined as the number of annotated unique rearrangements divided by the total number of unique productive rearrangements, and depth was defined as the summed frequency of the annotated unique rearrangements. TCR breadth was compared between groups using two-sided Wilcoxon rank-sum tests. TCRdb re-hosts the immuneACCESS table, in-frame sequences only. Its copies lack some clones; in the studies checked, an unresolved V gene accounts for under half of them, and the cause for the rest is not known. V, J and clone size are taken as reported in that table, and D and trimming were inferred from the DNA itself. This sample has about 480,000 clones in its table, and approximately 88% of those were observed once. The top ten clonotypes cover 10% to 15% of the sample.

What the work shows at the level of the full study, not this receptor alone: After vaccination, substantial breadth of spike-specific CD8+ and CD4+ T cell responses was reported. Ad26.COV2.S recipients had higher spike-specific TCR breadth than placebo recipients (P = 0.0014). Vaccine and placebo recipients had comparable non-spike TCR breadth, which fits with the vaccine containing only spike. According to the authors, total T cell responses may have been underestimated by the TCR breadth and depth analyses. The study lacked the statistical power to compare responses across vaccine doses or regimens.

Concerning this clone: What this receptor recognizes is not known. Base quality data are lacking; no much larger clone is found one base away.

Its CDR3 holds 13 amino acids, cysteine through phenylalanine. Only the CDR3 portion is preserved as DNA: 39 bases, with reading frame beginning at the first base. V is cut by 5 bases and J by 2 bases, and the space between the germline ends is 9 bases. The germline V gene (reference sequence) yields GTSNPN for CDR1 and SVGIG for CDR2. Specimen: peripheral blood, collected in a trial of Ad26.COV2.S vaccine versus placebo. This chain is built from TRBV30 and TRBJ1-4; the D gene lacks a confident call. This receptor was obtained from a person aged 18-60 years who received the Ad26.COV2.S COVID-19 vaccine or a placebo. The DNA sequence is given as TGTGCCTGGGAGGGAGGTACTAATGAAAAACTGTTTTTT. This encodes CAWEGGTNEKLFF.